One sample yielded the 24 T cell receptor beta chains listed below, sequenced in a study of T cell responses to AZD1222 COVID-19 vaccine. Data came from immunoSEQ multiplex PCR; TCRdb stores just in-frame clones and leaves some out. The table lists around 180,000 clones, about 90% of them singletons. Sequenced material: peripheral blood, taken on day 0 of AZD1222 vaccination. These receptors originate from an adult in good health.

The chain is built from TRBV12-3 or TRBV12-4 and TRBJ2-3; possible D gene TRBD2, 6 bases. V gave up 5 bases and J gave up 4 bases, with 10 bases separating them. CDR3 length equals 13 residues. DNA of the CDR3: TGTGCCAGCAGTGCCTCGGGGGCAGATACGCAGTATTTT. Encoded protein: CASSASGADTQYF.

V is TRBV12-3 or TRBV12-4 and J is TRBJ1-1; no clear D. There are 11 residues in the CDR3. V dropped 6 bases and J dropped 4 bases, with 6 bases sitting between them. CDR3 sequence (DNA): TGTGCCAGCAGGCGGGGCACTGAAGCTTTCTTT. It codes for CASRRGTEAFF.

The CDR3, as DNA: TGTGCCAGCTCACCAACAGATACTGGAAACACCATATATTTT. Translation gives CASSPTDTGNTIYF. V and J are TRBV18 and TRBJ1-3; no clear D. The length of the CDR3 is 14 residues. Germline V gene data show CDR1 as KGHSH and CDR2 as LQKENI. V was trimmed by 2 bases and J by 2 bases, leaving 7 bases between them.

J is TRBJ2-7 and V is TRBV6-5, with D tentatively TRBD1 (5 bases). V was shortened by 11 bases and J by 6 bases, with 14 bases between the two germline ends. There are 11 residues in the CDR3. Germline V gives CDR1 MNHEY, CDR2 SVGAGI. The CDR3 nucleotides are TGTGCCGCAAAGGGGCCAGGCGAGCAGTACTTC. Translation: CAAKGPGEQYF.

CDR3 loop: CSVEPLAGYGGTQYF. The DNA for the CDR3 is TGCAGCGTTGAACCCCTAGCGGGGTATGGTGGCACGCAGTATTTT. The gene calls are TRBV29-1 and TRBJ2-3; 9 bases align to TRBD2. This CDR3 has 15 residues. V shed 2 bases and J 9 bases; nucleotides not matched to a gene: 12. Germline CDR1 is SQVTM and CDR2 is ANQGSEA.

The chain links TRBV3-1 (or the pseudogene TRBV3-2) to TRBJ1-1, with TRBD1 matching 8 bases. J gave up 4 bases and V 5 bases, and 9 bases lay outside the gene matches. Germline V gene data show CDR1 as LGHDT and CDR2 as YNNKEL (reference sequence). The CDR3 runs to 15 residues. For the CDR3, the DNA is TGTGCCAGCAGCACCAGCAGGGGGCTTGGCACTGAAGCTTTCTTT. This gives the protein CASSTSRGLGTEAFF.

The J gene is TRBJ2-3, the V gene TRBV19; maybe TRBD2 (6 bases). Trimming took 3 bases from V and 3 from J, leaving 13 bases between them. Germline CDR1 reads LNHDA; CDR2 reads SQIVND (reference sequence). This CDR3 is 15 amino acids long. The chain's CDR3 is CASSISGGMTDTQYF. CDR3 DNA: TGTGCCAGTAGTATCTCCGGAGGGATGACAGATACGCAGTATTTT.

The V and J genes are TRBV19 and TRBJ1-5; no definite D call. The V gene's germline CDR1 is LNHDA and CDR2 SQIVND (reference sequence). Deletions cut 0 bases from V and 7 bases from J, with 10 bases between. The CDR3 has 14 residues. The CDR3 protein is CASSIDVADQPQHF. CDR3 DNA sequence: TGTGCCAGTAGTATAGATGTGGCGGACCAGCCCCAGCATTTT.

V and J are TRBV6-5 and TRBJ1-2; TRBD1 matches at 7 bases. Trimming took 6 bases from V and 5 from J; bases not matched to a gene: 9. In germline, CDR1 is MNHEY, CDR2 SVGAGI. CDR3 length: 14 amino acids. This chain's CDR3 is CASRDRAKGYGYTF. CDR3 bases: TGTGCCAGCAGAGACAGGGCGAAGGGATATGGCTACACCTTC.

CDR3 DNA sequence: TGTGCCAGTAGCCCCGAGAGGTGGATAGCCAAAAACATTCAGTACTTC. This translates into CASSPERWIAKNIQYF. V gene TRBV19 combines with J gene TRBJ2-4; unclear D gene. The CDR3 is 16 residues long. Germline V gives CDR1 LNHDA, CDR2 SQIVND (reference sequence). V lost 6 bases and J lost 0, with 15 bases in between.

This sequence joins TRBV7-3 and TRBJ2-1; D possibly matches TRBD1 or TRBD2 (7 bases each). Germline CDR1 reads SGHTA; CDR2 reads FQGTGA. The CDR3 spans 13 residues. Trimming took 6 bases from V and 10 from J, leaving 16 bases between them. CDR3 protein: CASRAGQIGEQFF. Written as DNA, the CDR3 is TGTGCCAGCAGAGCGGGACAGATCGGGGAGCAGTTCTTC.

The chain combines TRBV11-2 with TRBJ2-3; unclear D gene. The V and J ends lost 7 bases and 3 bases respectively, with 11 bases between them. Germline V gene data show CDR1 as SGHAT and CDR2 as FQNNGV. This CDR3 contains 13 residues. The CDR3: CASTNLGTDTQYF. The CDR3 DNA is TGTGCCAGCACCAACTTGGGGACAGATACGCAGTATTTT.

This chain uses TRBV7-2 with TRBJ2-5, with a possible D match to TRBD2 (6 bases). CDR3 length: 16 amino acids. Between the trimmed V and J ends, which lost 3 bases and 5 bases, there was a span of 19 bases. From germline, CDR1 is SGHTA and CDR2 FQGNSA. CDR3 nucleotides: TGTGCCAGCAGCTTGGACGTCGGGGGAAACGTGGAGACCCAGTACTTC. It encodes CASSLDVGGNVETQYF.

The V gene is TRBV9, the J gene TRBJ2-5, with 9 positions matching TRBD1. This CDR3 region has 17 residues. Per germline, CDR1 SGDLS and CDR2 YYNGEE. Trimming took 4 bases from V and 2 from J; bases not matched to a gene: 12. The CDR3 DNA reads TGTGCCAGCAGCTTCCTACCCGGACAGGGGCGGCAAGAGACCCAGTACTTC. Encoded protein: CASSFLPGQGRQETQYF. The whole variable domain, filled in from reference TRBV9 and TRBJ2-5, reads DSGVTQTPKHLITATGQRVTLRCSPRSGDLSVYWYQQSLDQGLQFLIQYYNGEERAKGNILERFSAQQFPDLHSELNLSSLELGDSALYFCASSFLPGQGRQETQYFGPGTRLLVL.

The gene calls are TRBV10-1 and TRBJ1-1; D unresolved. Between the trimmed V and J ends, which lost 0 bases and 5 bases, there was a span of 22 bases. The CDR3 runs 18 residues. CDR1 is WNHNN and CDR2 is SYGVQD in the germline V gene (reference sequence). The CDR3 spells CASSESRSAELRATEAFF. CDR3 DNA sequence: TGCGCCAGCAGTGAGTCACGAAGTGCTGAGTTAAGGGCGACTGAAGCTTTCTTT.

The rearrangement uses TRBV7-6 and TRBJ1-1; D perhaps matches TRBD1 (6 bases). CDR1 and CDR2 (germline): SGHVS, FNYEAQ. Trimming shortened V by 4 bases and J by 2 bases, and 23 bases separated the two germline ends. The CDR3 is 18 residues long. CDR3 DNA sequence: TGTGCCAGCAGCTCCCTCTTTACAGGGAAGGTGGGAAACACTGAAGCTTTCTTT. Amino acids: CASSSLFTGKVGNTEAFF. The whole variable domain, remainder taken from reference TRBV7-6 and TRBJ1-1, is GAGVSQSPRYKVTKRGQDVALRCDPISGHVSLYWYRQALGQGPEFLTYFNYEAQQDKSGLPNDRFSAERPEGSISTLTIQRTEQRDSAMYRCASSSLFTGKVGNTEAFFGQGTRLTVV.

The chain recombines TRBV5-8 with TRBJ1-1, with TRBD1 matching over 8 bases. The CDR3 covers 16 residues. With V trimmed by 4 bases and J by 0 bases, 8 bases remained unmatched. Germline lookup yields CDR1 SGHTS and CDR2 YDEGEE. The CDR3 loop is CASSIRQGSMNTEAFF. The CDR3 DNA sequence: TGTGCCAGCAGCATCCGACAGGGGTCCATGAACACTGAAGCTTTCTTT.

The V call is TRBV5-4, the J call TRBJ2-1; the match to TRBD2 covers 10 bases. This CDR3 is built from 15 residues. The trim removed 0 bases at V and 6 bases at J, leaving 3 bases unmatched. Germline V gene sequence: CDR1 SGHNT, CDR2 YYREEE (reference sequence). CDR3 DNA sequence: TGTGCCAGCAGCTTGGGCCTAGCGGGGGTCAATGAGCAGTTCTTC. This encodes CASSLGLAGVNEQFF.

V and J are TRBV5-1 and TRBJ2-1; D unclear. CDR3 length: 12 residues. The V gene lost 0 bases and the J gene lost 10 bases, with 8 bases spanning the gap. Germline CDR1 is SGHRS and CDR2 is YFSETQ. In DNA form, the CDR3 reads TGCGCCAGCAGCTTGGGCCGCCTAGAGCAGTTCTTC. Its translation: CASSLGRLEQFF.

The V and J genes are TRBV18 and TRBJ1-1, with 7 bases lining up with TRBD1. This CDR3 has 15 residues. The J segment lost 5 bases and the V segment lost 6 bases, leaving 12 bases of the junction unmatched. Germline CDR1 KGHSH, CDR2 LQKENI. The CDR3 spells CASSPMVGGITEAFF. The CDR3 coding sequence is TGTGCCAGCTCTCCAATGGTAGGGGGCATAACTGAAGCTTTCTTT.

The chain combines TRBV7-9 with TRBJ2-7, with D possibly matching TRBD2 (6 bases). Germline CDR1 reads SEHNR; CDR2 reads FQNEAQ (reference sequence). The CDR3 totals 17 residues. V was cut by 0 bases and J by 0 bases, with 15 bases left in between. The CDR3 DNA is TGTGCCAGCAGCTTAGCGGGCGGGGACCGTAGCTCCTACGAGCAGTACTTC. This codes for CASSLAGGDRSSYEQYF.

This chain uses TRBV7-3 with TRBJ2-3; a possible D gene is TRBD2 (6 bases). V was trimmed by 5 bases and J by 6 bases, leaving 21 bases between them. The germline gives CDR1 SGHTA, CDR2 FQGTGA. The length of the CDR3 is 16 residues. CDR3 sequence (DNA): TGTGCCAGCAGCCAAACCGGGACTCCTCTGGGGGATACGCAGTATTTT. Residues: CASSQTGTPLGDTQYF.

This clone was observed once. The V call is TRBV7-6, the J call TRBJ2-1; TRBD2 matches 9 bases. J lost 8 bases, V lost 5 bases, and 10 bases had no gene match. The CDR3 spans 15 residues. CDR1 SGHVS and CDR2 FNYEAQ come from the germline V gene. The CDR3 sequence: CASSTRGGGFDEQFF. In DNA form, the CDR3 reads TGTGCCAGCAGCACCCGCGGGGGGGGTTTCGATGAGCAGTTCTTC.

The genes are TRBV12-3 or TRBV12-4 and TRBJ1-2; unclear D gene. Trimming took 3 bases from V and 6 from J, leaving 11 bases between them. The CDR3 sequence is 13 residues long. CDR3 protein: CASSLIGRHGYTF. In DNA, the CDR3 is TGTGCCAGCAGTTTGATAGGGAGGCATGGCTACACCTTC.